A selection of T cell receptor beta chains follows, all from one sample in a study of response to subunit inactivated influenza vaccine. In TCRdb, the RT-PCR reads were re-called with MiXCR into one record per CDR3 protein. The table includes under 200,000 distinct CDR3 sequences, roughly 10% detected once. Sequencing was performed on non-naive T cells sorted from PBMCs, taken roughly 45 days after vaccination. The origin of the receptors is a middle-aged man who received an inactivated influenza vaccine. CDR3s include the opening cysteine and the closing phenylalanine or tryptophan.

>TRBV12-3/TRBV12-4
CASFGPVGGRIPYNEQFF
>TRBV12-3/TRBV12-4
CASSKSTGSEQYF
>TRBV7-9
CASRGQGADNTEAFF
>TRBV10-3
CAISGPELGGANVLTF
>TRBV9
CASSVGVGGSYNEQFF
>TRBV11-2
CASSLGTSTETQYF
>TRBV7-9
CASSLRGDYYNEQFF
>TRBV27
CASSSRDRGFTEAFF
>TRBV12-3/TRBV12-4
CASSILSGSNEQYF
>TRBV20-1
CSARDGPTEAFF
>TRBV6-2/TRBV6-3
CASSRTPASAVEETQYF
>TRBV5-1
CASSFQAGATTGANVLTF
>TRBV2
CASSEELAKNIQYF
>TRBV2
CASRDRVGSEKLFF
>TRBV6-6
CASRDPGSGGYTF
>TRBV7-2
CASSWGQETQYF
>TRBV7-9
CASSRRALAGADTQYF
>TRBV4-2
CASSQEKGTQSYNEQFF
>TRBV7-2
CASSQTGNNSPLHF
>TRBV12-3/TRBV12-4
CASRGQGGNRQETQYF
>TRBV5-1
CASSFRGVYNSPLHF
>TRBV7-2
CASSLAGATNEKLFF
>TRBV18
CASSPGQFTGELFF
>TRBV4-1
CASSQGGYTGDYGYTF
>TRBV4-1
CASSQVYPGTYGYTF
>TRBV12-3/TRBV12-4
CASRSRRQGTYEQYF
>TRBV6-2/TRBV6-3
CASSSPSYTQYF
>TRBV24-1
CATSDSGTGGYEQYF
>TRBV5-5
CASSLDLGGFNGYTF
>TRBV5-6
CASSKGSEGDTQYF
>TRBV7-8
CASSWEAGGFNEQFF
>TRBV7-6
CASSPGDSSYNEQFF
>TRBV5-1
CASSLSVGADTQYF
>TRBV20-1
CSARDTGQGANQPQHF
>TRBV29-1
CSVDRGGFTGELFF
>TRBV7-3
CASSSRITGELFF
>TRBV25-1
CASSELETVSGELFF